This note documents a single T cell receptor beta chain sequence. Its specificity is not known. The data are from a study of T cell responses to AZD1222 COVID-19 vaccine. General observations from the study: White British donors predominated, females outnumbered males, and clonal diversity was possibly underestimated. Spike-specific TCR depth and breadth grew after two AZD1222 doses. There were vaccine-associated CD4 TCRs across spike, dominant at 160-218 and 743-854.

Some clones are missing from TCRdb's copy, which holds only in-frame ones; the method was immunoSEQ multiplex PCR. This sample has about 140,000 clones, with about 90% found just once. CDR3 size: 15 residues. CDR1 and CDR2 from the germline V gene are MDHEN and SYDVKM. Unmatched junction bases numbered 2, after V lost 3 bases and J lost 0 bases. This material consisted of peripheral blood, taken on day 0 of AZD1222 vaccination. This rearrangement joins TRBV28 to TRBJ2-3, with 8 nucleotides matching TRBD2. This TCR derives from an adult in good health. In DNA, the CDR3 is TGTGCCAGCAGTTTTAGCGGGGCTAGCACAGATACGCAGTATTTT. Residues: CASSFSGASTDTQYF.